The clone carrying this TCR beta chain turned up a few times. V lost 4 bases and J 8 bases, leaving 11 bases between the germline ends. Per the germline V gene, CDR1 is SQVTM and CDR2 is ANQGSEA. The CDR3 is 11 residues long. These data come from a study of blood T cell repertoires in COVID-19. About the research overall: Some COVID-19 samples were acute and others convalescent; all came from the United States, Italy and Spain. Sources were T cells, B-cell-depleted T cells, or PBMCs; the material itself was cDNA or gDNA.

Authors' processing steps: Estimation of nucleated cell counts relied on the amplification of reference gene primers. Assay used: immunoSEQ multiplex PCR; TCRdb lists only in-frame clones, some missing. The DNA gave D and trimming, while V, J and clone size come from that table. This sample carries over 200,000 clones, over 65% of them seen once, and the ten largest clones take around 3.4%. This sequence originates from a woman at least 80 years old with acute or convalescent COVID-19. Sequencing input: peripheral blood. The chain is built from TRBV29-1 and TRBJ1-2; TRBD1 is a possible D gene (5 bases). CDR3 in amino acids: CSVVPGAGYTF. The CDR3 DNA is TGCAGCGTTGTTCCTGGGGCAGGCTACACCTTC. The complete variable domain, with remaining parts taken from reference TRBV29-1 and TRBJ1-2, reads SAVISQKPSRDICQRGTSLTIQCQVDSQVTMMFWYRQQPGQSLTLIATANQGSEATYESGFVIDKFPISRPNLTFSTLTVSNMSPEDSSIYLCSVVPGAGYTFGSGTRLTVV.